By sample share, the clone carrying this T cell receptor delta chain is medium-sized. The V segment lost 0 bases and the J segment 5 bases; nucleotides outside the gene matches: 41. This CDR3 is built from 28 residues. CDR1 and CDR2 (germline): TSWWSYY, QGS. The entry originates in a study of gamma-delta chains in newborns, infants, children. The overall study: Innate gammadelta T cells reportedly expand polyclonally right after birth, driven by microbial exposure, per the title.

TCRdb re-called clones from the reads using CATT. The sample records under 3,500 delta-chain clones, roughly 48% being singletons. V is TRDV1 and J is TRDJ1; 11 bases line up with TRDD3. The receptor's source is a child who received the measles vaccine. Sequencing was carried out using blood. The CDR3 DNA reads TGTGCTCTTGGGGAACTTATTAAATTTACCCTAATCTTCCTACCCGAAACGCCCTGGGGGATACCAGGAGATAAACTCATCTTT. As protein: CALGELIKFTLIFLPETPWGIPGDKLIF.